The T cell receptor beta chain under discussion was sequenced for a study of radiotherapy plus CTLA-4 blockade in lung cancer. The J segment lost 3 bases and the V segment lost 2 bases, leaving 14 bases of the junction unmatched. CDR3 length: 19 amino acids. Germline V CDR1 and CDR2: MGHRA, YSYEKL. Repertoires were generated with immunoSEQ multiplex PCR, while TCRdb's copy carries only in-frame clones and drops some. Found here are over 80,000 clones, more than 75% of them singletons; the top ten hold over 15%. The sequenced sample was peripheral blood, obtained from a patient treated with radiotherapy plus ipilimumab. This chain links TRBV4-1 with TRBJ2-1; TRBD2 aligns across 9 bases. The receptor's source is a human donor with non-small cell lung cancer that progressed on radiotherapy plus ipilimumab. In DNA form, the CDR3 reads TGCGCCAGCAGCCAACAAATCTCACAGGAGACTAGCGGCTACAATGAGCAGTTCTTC. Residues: CASSQQISQETSGYNEQFF.